This T cell receptor (beta chain) originates from a study of beta chain features in type 1 diabetes (dated 2018 in TCRdb). In the study overall: Patients and healthy donors did not differ in mean age, gender distribution, total cell number or subset yield. Naive and central memory subsets were obtained from all 28 donors, but regulatory and stem cell-like memory subsets were isolated from only 8 patients and roughly eight healthy donors. A total of some 110 million sorted cells were examined across all samples, and the number of cells per subset was strongly correlated with RNA yield. The study compared TCRB repertoires of sorted circulating CD4+ T cell subsets between recently diagnosed type 1 diabetes patients and matched healthy donors.

Each donor gave one peripheral blood draw, averaging around 0.11 L, which was collected into heparinised tubes. Naive, central memory, regulatory and stem cell-like memory CD4+ T cells were sorted on a BD FACSAria II using a panel including CD45RO, CCR7, CD25, CD127, CD95 and CD27. Purity was above 98% for every sorted population. PBMCs were separated immediately by Lymphoprep density gradient centrifugation and were stained directly, without being cultured. So that batch effects would be minimized, each experiment stained and sorted samples in pairs, pairing one healthy donor with one patient. This clone was seen only a few times. No cognate antigen has been identified for it. Per-base quality was not reported, and no clone a single base away is much larger than it. What the study reported, not specific to this receptor: In all four CD4+ subsets, TCRB CDR3 length was moderately but significantly shorter in type 1 diabetes patients. PCR might favor shorter templates, but patient and control samples were amplified and corrected together, so any skew would affect both groups equally. Because small numbers of individuals were included in the HLA sub-analyses, any influence of HLA type on TCRB rearrangement was left unresolved. At VDJ recombination sites, type 1 diabetes patients had fewer insertions and more deleted nucleotides, which implies abnormalities in thymic rearrangement. The naive, central memory and regulatory TCRB repertoires appeared to resemble one another more closely among patients than among healthy donors. Because cDNA was sequenced instead of genomic DNA, activated cells with high expression could be over-represented, although the groups did not differ in activation or CD3 levels.

CDR1 and CDR2 are drawn from the germline V gene: SQVTM, ANQGSEA. From its cysteine to its phenylalanine, the CDR3 spans 12 amino acids. The retained sequence is limited to the CDR3, 36 bases, with the frame set at the first base. V and J lose 3 bases and 5 bases, and a span of 8 bases separates them. The High Capacity cDNA Reverse Transcription Kit was used to reverse transcribe all of the isolated RNA, meaning that expressed TCRB transcripts were what got sequenced. Naive, central memory and regulatory T cell samples underwent deep immunoSEQ sequencing, averaging around 3.7 million total reads per sample. After sorted cells were lysed in RLT buffer, RNA was extracted with DNase-treated RNeasy Micro or Mini kits, with the choice depending on cell number. Each cell subset was processed separately to prevent cross-contamination, with patient and healthy donor samples processed together. Using the immunoSEQ multiplex PCR, TCRB sequences were amplified from cDNA into 87-bp fragments spanning the CDR3 region. Sequencing of the amplicons was performed on the Illumina HiSeq platform. Regarding the original processing steps: PCR bias was corrected computationally using synthetic template baselines, and reads within Hamming distance 2 were collapsed, with unmergeable singletons discarded. By aligning reads against IMGT, V, D and J genes, CDR3 length, and insertions or deletions at six rearrangement sites were assigned. Within each subset, clonotype counts were normalized to sorted cell number, after which true diversity and Gini coefficients were computed with the tcR R package. The overlap coefficient, calculated on TCRB nucleotide sequences, was used to measure repertoire sharing. Out-of-frame TCRB sequences from naive cells were analyzed to stand in for the pre-selection repertoire. TCRdb provides this immuneACCESS table in a form limited to in-frame rearrangements. Some clones are lacking; in checked studies, under half of them reflect an unresolved V gene, and why the rest are absent is not known. V, J and clone size derive from that table, while D and trimming were established from the DNA sequence. This sample gives 350,000 to 450,000 clones in total; 10% to 15% of them show up just once. In total, the top ten clones hold 0.0095% to 0.011% of the sample.

The origin of this receptor is a young woman with type 1 diabetes. The sample taken for sequencing was naive CD4+ T cells from blood. This sample's cell subset or site label indicates: true naive CD4+ T cells. The rearrangement combines TRBV29-1 with TRBJ2-1; matching of 5 bases hints at TRBD1 as the D gene. The bases are TGCAGCGTTGACAGGGAAAACAATGAGCAGTTCTTC. It specifies CSVDRENNEQFF.